A single T cell receptor beta chain is shown here with its context. Its cognate antigen has yet to be identified. No base qualities exist here, and no much larger clone lies one base off it. This entry belongs to a study of cytomegalovirus exposure and HLA in healthy donors (dated 2017 in TCRdb). With respect to the entire study: An earlier analysis of approximately 640 of the donors reported 250 to 350 Gb of sequence data and 117 million unique TCR beta sequences from 150 million to 200 million T cells. To predict cytomegalovirus infection status, the study brought together high-throughput TCR immunosequencing, statistical association of individual TCRs with disease status, and machine learning. The genetic ancestry cluster associated with self-reported Caucasian donors included approximately 85% of the approximately 410 genotyped donors. A later genetic analysis took genome-wide SNP genotypes for about 65% of the roughly 670 donors and used that subset as a discovery cohort. In addition to the first cohort of 666 subjects, a separate validation cohort of around 110 different subjects was used. Because of strong linkage in the cohort, roughly five DR-DQ haplotypes were treated as single units for association and clustering. An early release covering 550 to 650 HLA-typed donors comprised approximately 300 gigabases of sequencing data and about 90 million unique TCR sequences. In the later analysis, no new phenotypic data were used to find candidate immune exposures; instead, reliance was placed on TCR beta sequences and their occurrence across donors. The number of donors typed differed by locus, with roughly 620-630 for A, B, C, DRB1 and DQB1, roughly 520 for DQA1, 600 to 610 for DPA1, and 472 for DPB1. Donor age, sex, ethnicity and CMV serostatus were collected together with the repertoire data. The study was designed to test whether signatures of past pathogen exposure could be identified by cataloging public T cell receptors. The study profiled the T cell repertoires of hundreds of subjects by immunosequencing and related them to cytomegalovirus serostatus. HLA typing included class I and class II loci at four-digit resolution. In an earlier analysis of 587 of the donors, high-throughput TCR beta sequencing was used to judge whether each TCR beta V gene segment behaved as functional or pseudogenic. To study patterns of TCR occurrence, a later analysis re-analyzed previously published TCR beta repertoires from several hundred donors and added high-resolution HLA genotyping. Every repertoire in the discovery cohort had been generated on one and the same sequencing platform. Among a few hundred genotyped donors of the cohort, an average of roughly 240,000 unique TCR beta nucleotide sequences were sequenced per donor, around 18% of them non-productive. On the study overall, not on this receptor specifically: The study listed 164 TCR beta chains as associated with cytomegalovirus. Roughly uniform sequencing depth across donors was assumed in presence/absence analyses, although this assumption may not hold. A later genetic analysis reported fewer N-insertions in productive TCRs among donors in an Asian-associated ancestry cluster than the roughly 700-donor mean. Because counts were too low, roughly 17 rarely observed V segments, including chromosome 9 orphons, were left out of the earlier analysis of about 620 of the donors. Assigning TCR associations to individual alleles was difficult when HLA alleles, especially DR and DQ, strongly co-occurred. In an earlier analysis of about 550 of the donors, most TCR beta V segments were observed in productive rearrangements about 90% or about 30% of the time, broadly matching IMGT annotations. Because some donors lacked HLA typing at each locus, the association tests relied only on the typed subset. An association between a missense DCLRE1C variant and V-gene and J-gene trimming of TCR beta chains was found in a later genetic analysis and replicated in an independent cohort. A further reported finding was that TCR beta sequences accurately predicted the HLA-A and HLA-B alleles for most subjects in the first cohort. CMV serostatus was the only immune exposure information available for the cohort. Compared with equally common non-associated chains, HLA-associated TCR beta chains in a later analysis were more clonally expanded and had lower generation probabilities. Some IMGT-functional V segments, including TRBV6-2 and TRBV6-3, could not be told apart with the 87-base-pair reads, so those segments were excluded. In a later analysis, several top co-occurrence clusters were reported to appear linked to parvovirus B19, influenza, CMV and Epstein-Barr virus. In vitro tests confirmed that three of the cytomegalovirus-associated TCR beta chains recognize cytomegalovirus antigens. At a false discovery rate of 0.05, a later analysis linked 15,000 to 20,000 TCR beta sequences to specific HLA alleles. Most CMV-associated TCR beta chains appeared to be HLA-restricted in a later analysis, and the HLA associations seemed to be driven largely by CMV exposure. In both the original and validation cohorts, the classifier was reported to diagnose cytomegalovirus status with high specificity and sensitivity. While some public TCRs were present in many individuals, most TCR sequences turned up only very rarely across donors. In this cohort, only TCR beta chains were sequenced, and detectable features were limited by the absence of alpha or paired-chain data. A cluster of highly shared sequence variants was judged likely to represent a technical artifact of the sequencing pipeline. Linkage disequilibrium might explain the correlated functional status among segregating V segments, but an unknown experimental factor could not be excluded. In a later analysis, the rate of TCR association differed among HLA loci, with DRB1 alleles having the most associated TCRs and HLA-C alleles having the fewest. It was suggested by the authors that the approach could potentially be generalized to other disease states and immunological phenotypes.

The method was the immunoSEQ multiplex PCR assay. For the multiplex PCR, a mixture combining 60 forward primers for TCR Vbeta segments and 13 reverse primers for TCR Jbeta segments was used. The CDR3 region of rearranged TCR beta genes was amplified from genomic DNA by a multiplex PCR assay. The amplified TCR beta libraries were sequenced on the Illumina HiSeq System as 87-base-pair reads. In the paper's pipeline: A later analysis counted some 74 million unique TCR beta chains across the roughly 700 repertoires, and 10 million to 11 million of these chains were shared by at least two donors. A nearest-neighbor algorithm error-corrected the raw reads and collapsed the reads into unique sequences, merging closely related sequences to remove PCR and sequencing errors. CDR3 sequences were aligned to IMGT reference sequences to assign V, D and J gene segments. For a sequence to be retained, a match of at least six nucleotides was required to both a V gene segment and a J gene segment. Rearrangements were classified as productive when the CDR3 lacked stop codons and remained in frame with V and J, and all other rearrangements were classified as non-productive. Following IMGT convention, CDR3 was defined as the stretch from the second conserved V-encoded cysteine up to the conserved J-encoded phenylalanine. Sequences without an unambiguous match to a single V gene segment were excluded from the earlier analysis of 500 to 700 of the donors. An earlier analysis of over 450 of the donors classified V segments as functional when productive rearrangements were above 56.7% and as segregating when the standard deviation between donors was above 5%. A statistical classification framework was built to diagnose cytomegalovirus status from the catalog of TCR beta chain sequences. In a later analysis, TCR nucleotide sequences were compared against IMGT/GENE-DB human TR gene sequences so that V and J genes could be assigned. Using the TCRdist pipeline, a later analysis assigned CDR3 sequences along with most-parsimonious VDJ recombination scenarios. In a later analysis, each TCR beta chain was defined by its CDR3 amino acid sequence together with its V-gene family, and reads lacking a unique V-gene family were excluded. A later analysis removed 550 to 700 highly shared, low-generation-probability nucleotide sequences to deal with suspected cross-contamination and a sequencing artifact. In a later analysis, a clonal expansion index for each public chain was calculated from normalized within-repertoire ranks of inferred template counts. In a later analysis, generation probabilities were computed using a VDJ recombination model fitted to out-of-frame rearrangements, and the results were checked against IGoR. Hypergeometric tests were used in a later analysis to score TCR-TCR, TCR-HLA and TCR-CMV co-occurrence, with a repertoire-size bias correction applied to the TCR pairs. To estimate false discovery rates, a later analysis permuted the HLA or CMV assignments 20 times. In a later analysis, co-occurring TCRs were grouped with DBSCAN, and TCRdist sequence similarity was added when clustering was performed within HLA-allele-positive subsets. For co-occurrence clustering, repertoires with fewer than 30,000 or more than 120,000 public chains were excluded, along with 5 or 6 repertoires with anomalous nucleotide sharing. The clones in this table, taken by TCRdb from immuneACCESS, are in-frame only. Not every clone is retained; where verified, under half of the shortfall comes from an unresolved V gene, and the cause of the rest is unknown. The DNA was the basis for D and trimming; V, J and clone size are from that table. Present in this sample are about 130,000 clones, about 80% of which were seen just once. The ten largest account for around 1.9% of the sample.

Trimming removed 3 bases from V and 5 bases from J; the gene matches leave 5 bases unexplained. The CDR3 holds 15 amino acids from the cysteine to the phenylalanine. Left in the record is the CDR3 DNA by itself, 45 bases read in frame from the first base. CDR1 and CDR2, looked up from the germline V gene, are SGHDN and FVKESK. The cohort comprised around 700 healthy bone marrow donors. At the time of sampling, every cohort member was nominally healthy, though immune exposures that went unrecorded were likely present. The donor was CMV seronegative and was included in the group of hundreds of seronegative cohort members. A peripheral blood sample was collected from each donor, and TCR beta sequencing was performed on peripheral blood mononuclear cells. Genomic DNA was extracted from the blood cell samples with the Qiagen DNeasy Blood Extraction Kit.

The sequence was collected from a woman between 45 and 65 years old in good health and CMV-seronegative. Sequenced: PBMCs. The sequence links TRBV14 to TRBJ1-2; 11 nucleotides in the junction match TRBD1. DNA sequence: TGTGCCAGCAGCCAGAGTGGACAGGGGGCGTATGGCTACACCTTC. It translates to CASSQSGQGAYGYTF.